Given below is one T cell receptor (beta chain) in context. Its specificity is not known. The source of the sample is a study of cytomegalovirus exposure and HLA in healthy donors. General study points: One later analysis reportedly identified an Asian-associated ancestry cluster that showed fewer N-insertions than the roughly 600-donor mean. Sequencing depth roughly uniform across donors was assumed in presence/absence analyses. Productive status was seen about 87% or about 30% of the time for most TCR beta V segments in an earlier analysis.

Germline lookup yields CDR1 MNHEY and CDR2 SMNVEV (reference sequence). The CDR3 is made up of 15 amino acids. V gave up 3 bases and J gave up 1 base; unmatched junction bases: 3. The PCR employed 60 Vbeta primers together with 13 Jbeta primers. TCRdb keeps only in-frame clones here, not all; method: immunoSEQ multiplex PCR. The data contain some 150,000 clones, about 82% of them seen just once; the ten biggest clones take up roughly 3.4%. The chain combines TRBV27 with TRBJ2-3, with 8 bases identical to TRBD2. Specimen: PBMCs. This TCR was sampled from a male donor in good health and CMV-seronegative. The CDR3 protein is CASSFFGRGTDTQYF. The CDR3 DNA sequence: TGTGCCAGCAGTTTCTTCGGGAGGGGCACAGATACGCAGTATTTT.